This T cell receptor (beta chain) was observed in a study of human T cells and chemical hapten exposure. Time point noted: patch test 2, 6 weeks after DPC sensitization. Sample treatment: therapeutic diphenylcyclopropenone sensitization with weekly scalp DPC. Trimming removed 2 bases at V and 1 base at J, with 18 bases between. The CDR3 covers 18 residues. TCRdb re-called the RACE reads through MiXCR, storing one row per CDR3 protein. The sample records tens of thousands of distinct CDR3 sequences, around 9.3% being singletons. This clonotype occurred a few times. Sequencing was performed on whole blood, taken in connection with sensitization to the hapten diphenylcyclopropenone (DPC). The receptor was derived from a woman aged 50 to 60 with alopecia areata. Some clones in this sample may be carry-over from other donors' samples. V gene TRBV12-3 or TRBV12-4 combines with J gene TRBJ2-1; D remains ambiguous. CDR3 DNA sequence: TGTGCCAGCAGTTTACGGTGGAATAGCCTAACTTCCTACAATGAGCAGTTCTTC. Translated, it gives CASSLRWNSLTSYNEQFF.